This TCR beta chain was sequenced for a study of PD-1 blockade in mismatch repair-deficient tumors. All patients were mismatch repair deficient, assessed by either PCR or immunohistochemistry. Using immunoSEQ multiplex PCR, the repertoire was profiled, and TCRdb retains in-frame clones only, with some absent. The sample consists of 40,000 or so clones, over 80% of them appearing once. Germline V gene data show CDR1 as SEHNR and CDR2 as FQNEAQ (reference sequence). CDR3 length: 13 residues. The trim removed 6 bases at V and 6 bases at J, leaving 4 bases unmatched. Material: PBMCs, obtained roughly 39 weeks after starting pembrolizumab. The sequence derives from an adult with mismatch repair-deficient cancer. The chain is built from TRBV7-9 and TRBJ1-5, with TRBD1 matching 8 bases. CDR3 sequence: CASSKQGGQPQHF. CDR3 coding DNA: TGTGCCAGCAGTAAACAGGGGGGTCAGCCCCAGCATTTT.